A selection of T cell receptor beta chains follows, all from one sample in a study of OX40 agonist ivuxolimab in advanced cancers. The assay was immunoSEQ multiplex PCR, and TCRdb's table has in-frame clones only and misses some. Here the sample spans about 120,000 clones, around 90% being singletons. Here the sequenced sample was CD4+ or CD8+ T cells sorted from blood, taken in a trial of the OX40 agonist ivuxolimab. These receptors were collected from an adult with an advanced solid tumor such as melanoma, head and neck, liver or kidney cancer. The conserved cysteine and the conserved F or W are not part of the CDR3 here. The size of a clone is reported for some rows only, either as once, few or many, or as a class for expanded clones.

clone_size j_call v_call cdr3_aa
. TRBJ1-1 TRBV2 ASNTGRGTEAF
few TRBJ2-3 TRBV28 ASRGGEKYTQY
once TRBJ1-6 TRBV9 ASSVDGVVDSPLH
. TRBJ2-1 TRBV5-4 ASSNSGGSSYNEQF
once TRBJ1-5 TRBV28 ASSLGVRGGENQPQH
. TRBJ1-1 TRBV5-1 ASSPGTGNTEAF
. TRBJ2-7 TRBV4-2 ASSQPGTSGSYEQY
. TRBJ2-7 TRBV30 AWSVLGEQY
once TRBJ2-5 TRBV6-5 ASSQQGARETQY
. TRBJ1-2 TRBV7-9 ASTEDSYNYGYT
. TRBJ2-1 TRBV5-1 ASSSTGGLDNEQF
. TRBJ1-6 TRBV14 ASSPLSGENSPLH
once TRBJ1-5 TRBV7-2 ASSFRQGWRDQPQH
. TRBJ2-2 TRBV19 ASSPARQGANTGELF
once TRBJ2-7 TRBV7-9 ATQPGLEPYEQY
. TRBJ2-7 TRBV25-1 ARQGYTLKQY
once TRBJ2-5 TRBV30 AWRTQETQY
once TRBJ1-2 TRBV7-9 ASSFDSFANYGYT
. TRBJ2-3 TRBV19 ASSIVQGDTQY
. TRBJ1-2 TRBV7-9 ASSFYTANYGYT
few TRBJ1-2 TRBV7-9 ASSWTAGVDGYT
. TRBJ1-5 TRBV19 ASSRSLGPGNQPQH
. TRBJ2-5 TRBV10-3 AISESSRGRETQY
. TRBJ2-5 TRBV15 ATSNPGLFQETQY
. TRBJ2-3 TRBV6-6 ASTRGIDTQY
. TRBJ2-4 TRBV7-2 ASSLGQGLYSYGDIQY
. TRBJ1-2 TRBV5-5 ASSLYGTDNYGYT
once TRBJ1-2 TRBV5-5 ASSTENYGYT